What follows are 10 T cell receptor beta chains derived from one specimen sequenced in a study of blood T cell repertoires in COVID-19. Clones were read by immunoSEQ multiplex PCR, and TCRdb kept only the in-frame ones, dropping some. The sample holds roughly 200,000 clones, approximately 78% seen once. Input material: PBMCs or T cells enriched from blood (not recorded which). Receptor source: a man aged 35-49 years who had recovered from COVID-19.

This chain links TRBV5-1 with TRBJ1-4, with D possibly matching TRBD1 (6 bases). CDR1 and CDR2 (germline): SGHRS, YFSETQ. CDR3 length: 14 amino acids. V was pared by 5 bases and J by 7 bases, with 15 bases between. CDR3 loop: CASSLSGGGEKLFF. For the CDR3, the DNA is TGCGCCAGCAGTCTATCGGGGGGCGGTGAAAAACTGTTTTTT.

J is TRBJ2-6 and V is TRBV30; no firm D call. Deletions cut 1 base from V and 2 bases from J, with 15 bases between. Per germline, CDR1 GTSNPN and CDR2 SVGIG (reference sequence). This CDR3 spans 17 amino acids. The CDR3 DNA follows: TGTGCCTGGAGTGATAGAGGAAGGCGAGCTGGGGCCAACGTCCTGACTTTC. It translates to CAWSDRGRRAGANVLTF.

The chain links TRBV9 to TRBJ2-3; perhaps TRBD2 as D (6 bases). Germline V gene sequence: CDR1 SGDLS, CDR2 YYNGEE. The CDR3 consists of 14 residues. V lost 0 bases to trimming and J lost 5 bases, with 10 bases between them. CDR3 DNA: TGTGCCAGCAGCGTAGCCGGGGGTGGAGATACGCAGTATTTT. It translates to CASSVAGGGDTQYF.

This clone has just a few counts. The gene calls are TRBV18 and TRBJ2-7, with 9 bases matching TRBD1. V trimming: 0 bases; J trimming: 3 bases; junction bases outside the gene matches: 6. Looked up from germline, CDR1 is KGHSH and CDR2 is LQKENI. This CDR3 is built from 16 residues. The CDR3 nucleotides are TGTGCCAGCTCACCACCAGGGACAGGGTCTCTCTACGAGCAGTACTTC. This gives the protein CASSPPGTGSLYEQYF.

CDR3 bases: TGTGCCAGCAGTTTAGACAGATCCTATGGCTACACCTTC. This encodes CASSLDRSYGYTF. V is TRBV27 and J is TRBJ1-2; TRBD1 might be the D (5 bases). The length of the CDR3 is 13 residues. Trimming left V 2 bases short and J 4 bases short, with 8 bases between. Per the germline V gene, CDR1 is MNHEY and CDR2 is SMNVEV (reference sequence).

The chain's CDR3 is CASSQGLVGGTDTQYF. CDR3 DNA: TGTGCCAGCAGCCAGGGACTAGTAGGGGGCACAGATACGCAGTATTTT. The rearrangement links TRBV3-1 (or the pseudogene TRBV3-2) to TRBJ2-3; 8 bases map to TRBD2. The CDR3 consists of 16 residues. Germline V gene data show CDR1 as LGHDT and CDR2 as YNNKEL (reference sequence). J was trimmed by 1 base and V by 3 bases; bases with no gene match: 6.

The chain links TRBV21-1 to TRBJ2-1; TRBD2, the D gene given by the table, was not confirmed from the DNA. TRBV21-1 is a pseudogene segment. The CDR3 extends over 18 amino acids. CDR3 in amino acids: CASSKANLTSGRANEQFF. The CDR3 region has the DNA TGTGCCAGCAGCAAAGCCAACCTTACTAGCGGGAGGGCCAATGAGCAGTTCTTC.

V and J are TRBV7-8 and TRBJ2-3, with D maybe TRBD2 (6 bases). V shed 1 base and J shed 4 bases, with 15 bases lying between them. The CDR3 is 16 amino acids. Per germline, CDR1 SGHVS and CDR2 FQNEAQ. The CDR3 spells CASSLGLRGAADTQYF. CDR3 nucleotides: TGTGCCAGCAGCTTAGGTTTGCGGGGAGCGGCAGATACGCAGTATTTT.

CDR3 sequence reads: CASGLVEAGGPRAYNEQFF. The CDR3 DNA follows: TGTGCTAGTGGTTTGGTAGAGGCGGGAGGGCCGAGGGCCTACAATGAGCAGTTCTTC. The rearrangement links TRBV12-5 to TRBJ2-1; 9 bases agree with TRBD2. Trimming cost V 0 bases and J 2 bases; bases outside gene matches: 11. The CDR3 consists of 19 residues. Germline V lookup: CDR1 LGHNT, CDR2 FRNRAP.

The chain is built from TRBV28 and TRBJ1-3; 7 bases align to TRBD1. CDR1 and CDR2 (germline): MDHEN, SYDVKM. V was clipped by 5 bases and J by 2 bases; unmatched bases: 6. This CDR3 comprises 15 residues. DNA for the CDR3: TGTGCCAGCAGTCCCCACAGGGGTACTGGAAACACCATATATTTT. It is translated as CASSPHRGTGNTIYF.